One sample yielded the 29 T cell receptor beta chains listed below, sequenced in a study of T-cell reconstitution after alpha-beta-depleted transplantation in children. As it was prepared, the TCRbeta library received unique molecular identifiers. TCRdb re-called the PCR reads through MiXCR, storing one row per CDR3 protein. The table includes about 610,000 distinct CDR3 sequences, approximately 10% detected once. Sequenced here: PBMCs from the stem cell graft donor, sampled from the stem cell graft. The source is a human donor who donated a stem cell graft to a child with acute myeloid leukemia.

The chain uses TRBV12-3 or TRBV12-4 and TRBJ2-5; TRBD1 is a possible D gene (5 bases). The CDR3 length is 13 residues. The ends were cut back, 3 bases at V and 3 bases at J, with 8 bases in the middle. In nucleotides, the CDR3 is TGTGCCAGCAGTTTTTCGACAGAAGAGACCCAGTACTTC. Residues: CASSFSTEETQYF.

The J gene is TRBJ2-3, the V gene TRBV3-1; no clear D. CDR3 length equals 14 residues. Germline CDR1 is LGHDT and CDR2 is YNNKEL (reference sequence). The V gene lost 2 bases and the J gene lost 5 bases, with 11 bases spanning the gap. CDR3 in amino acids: CASSQRLALDTQYF. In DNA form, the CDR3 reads TGTGCCAGCAGCCAAAGACTGGCCCTAGATACGCAGTATTTT.

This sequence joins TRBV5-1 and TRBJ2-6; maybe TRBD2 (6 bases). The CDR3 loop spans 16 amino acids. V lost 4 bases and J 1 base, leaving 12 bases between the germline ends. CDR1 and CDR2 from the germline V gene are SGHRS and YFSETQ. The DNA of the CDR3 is TGCGCCAGCAGCGCCGGGGGTCTTTCTGGGGCCAACGTCCTGACTTTC. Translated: CASSAGGLSGANVLTF.

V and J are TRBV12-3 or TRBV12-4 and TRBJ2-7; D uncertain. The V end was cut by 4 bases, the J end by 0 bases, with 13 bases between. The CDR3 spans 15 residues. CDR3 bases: TGTGCCAGCAGTTCCGAATTGGACGGCTCCTACGAGCAGTACTTC. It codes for CASSSELDGSYEQYF.

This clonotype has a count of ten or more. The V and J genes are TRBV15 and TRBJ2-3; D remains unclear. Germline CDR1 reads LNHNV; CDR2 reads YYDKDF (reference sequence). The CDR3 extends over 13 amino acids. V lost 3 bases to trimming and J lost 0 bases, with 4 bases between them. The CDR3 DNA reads TGTGCCACCAGCAGTACAAGCACAGATACGCAGTATTTT. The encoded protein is CATSSTSTDTQYF. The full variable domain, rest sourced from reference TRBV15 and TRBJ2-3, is DAMVIQNPRYQVTQFGKPVTLSCSQTLNHNVMYWYQQKSSQAPKLLFHYYDKDFNNEADTPDNFQSRRPNTSFCFLDIRSPGLGDTAMYLCATSSTSTDTQYFGPGTRLTVL.

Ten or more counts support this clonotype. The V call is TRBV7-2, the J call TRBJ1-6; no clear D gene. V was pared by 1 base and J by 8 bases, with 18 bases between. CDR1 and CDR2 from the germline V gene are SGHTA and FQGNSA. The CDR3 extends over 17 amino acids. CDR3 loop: CASSLVGRPTTDSPLHF. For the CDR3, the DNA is TGTGCCAGCAGCTTAGTGGGCCGACCGACAACTGATTCACCCCTCCACTTT.

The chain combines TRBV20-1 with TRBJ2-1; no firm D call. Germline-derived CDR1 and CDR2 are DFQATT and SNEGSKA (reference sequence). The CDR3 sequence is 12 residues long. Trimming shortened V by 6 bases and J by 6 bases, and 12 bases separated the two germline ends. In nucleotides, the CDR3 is TGCAGTGCCGAGGAGATGGCCAATGAGCAGTTCTTC. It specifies CSAEEMANEQFF.

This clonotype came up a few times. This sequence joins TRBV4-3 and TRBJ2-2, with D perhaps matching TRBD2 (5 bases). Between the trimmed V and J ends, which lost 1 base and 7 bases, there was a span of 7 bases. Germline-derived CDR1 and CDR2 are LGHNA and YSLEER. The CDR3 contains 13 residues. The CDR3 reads CASSQAGIGELFF. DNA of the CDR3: TGCGCCAGCAGCCAAGCGGGAATCGGGGAGCTGTTTTTT.

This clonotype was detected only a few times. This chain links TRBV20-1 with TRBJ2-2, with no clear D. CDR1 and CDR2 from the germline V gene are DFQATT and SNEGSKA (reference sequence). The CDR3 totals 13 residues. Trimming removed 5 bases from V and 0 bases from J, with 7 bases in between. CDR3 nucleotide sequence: TGCAGTGCTTGGTCTACGAACACCGGGGAGCTGTTTTTT. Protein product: CSAWSTNTGELFF.

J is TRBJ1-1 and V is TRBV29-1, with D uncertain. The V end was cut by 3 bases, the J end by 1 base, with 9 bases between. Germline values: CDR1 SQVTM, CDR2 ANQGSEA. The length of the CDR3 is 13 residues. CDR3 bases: TGCAGCGTTGAGAAGACGGGGAACACTGAAGCTTTCTTT. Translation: CSVEKTGNTEAFF.

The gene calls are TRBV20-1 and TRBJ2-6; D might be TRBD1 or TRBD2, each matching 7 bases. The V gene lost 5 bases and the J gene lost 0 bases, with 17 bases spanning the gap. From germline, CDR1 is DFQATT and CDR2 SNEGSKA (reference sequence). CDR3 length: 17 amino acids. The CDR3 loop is CSAWGGRGNSGANVLTF. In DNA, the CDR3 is TGCAGTGCTTGGGGGGGCAGGGGGAACTCTGGGGCCAACGTCCTGACTTTC.

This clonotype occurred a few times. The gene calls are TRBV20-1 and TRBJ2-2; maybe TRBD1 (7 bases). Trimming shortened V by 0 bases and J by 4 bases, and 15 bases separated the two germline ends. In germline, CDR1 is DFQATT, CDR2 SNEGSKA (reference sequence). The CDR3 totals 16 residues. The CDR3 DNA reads TGCAGTGCTAGAGATCTATCAGGGGGGCGCACCGGGGAGCTGTTTTTT. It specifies CSARDLSGGRTGELFF.

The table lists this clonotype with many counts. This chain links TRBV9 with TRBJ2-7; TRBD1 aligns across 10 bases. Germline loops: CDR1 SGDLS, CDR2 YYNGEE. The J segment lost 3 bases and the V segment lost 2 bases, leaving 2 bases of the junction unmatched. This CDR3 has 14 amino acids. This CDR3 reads CASSVGQGVYEQYF. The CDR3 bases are TGTGCCAGCAGCGTCGGACAGGGGGTCTACGAGCAGTACTTC.

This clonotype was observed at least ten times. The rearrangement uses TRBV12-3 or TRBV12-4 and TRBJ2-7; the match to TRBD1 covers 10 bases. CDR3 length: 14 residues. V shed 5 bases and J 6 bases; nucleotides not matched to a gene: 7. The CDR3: CASSQTGGKIEQYF. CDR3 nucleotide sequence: TGTGCCAGCAGTCAGACAGGGGGCAAAATCGAGCAGTACTTC.

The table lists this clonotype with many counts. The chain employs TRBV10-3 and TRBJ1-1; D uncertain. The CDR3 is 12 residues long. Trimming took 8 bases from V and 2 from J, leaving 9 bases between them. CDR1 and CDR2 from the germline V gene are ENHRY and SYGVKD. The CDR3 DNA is TGTGCCATCTCCGGCGGTAACACTGAAGCTTTCTTT. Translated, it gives CAISGGNTEAFF.

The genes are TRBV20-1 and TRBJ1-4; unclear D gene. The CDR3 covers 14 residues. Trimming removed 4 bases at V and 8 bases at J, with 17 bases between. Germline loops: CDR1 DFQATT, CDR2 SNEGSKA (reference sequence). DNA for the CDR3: TGCAGTGCTACCCTTAGAGAGGGTTTCGAAAAACTGTTTTTT. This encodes CSATLREGFEKLFF.

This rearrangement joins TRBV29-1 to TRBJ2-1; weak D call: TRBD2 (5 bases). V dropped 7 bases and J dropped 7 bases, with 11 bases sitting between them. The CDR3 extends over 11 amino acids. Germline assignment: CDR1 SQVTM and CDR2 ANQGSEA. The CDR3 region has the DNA TGCAGCGCCATGACGGGGAATGAGCAGTTCTTC. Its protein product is CSAMTGNEQFF.

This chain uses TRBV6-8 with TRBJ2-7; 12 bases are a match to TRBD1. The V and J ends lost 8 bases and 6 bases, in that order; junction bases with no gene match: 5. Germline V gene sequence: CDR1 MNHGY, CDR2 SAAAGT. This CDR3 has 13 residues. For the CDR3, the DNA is TGTGCCAGCGGCGGGGGACAGGGGGCCGAGCAGTACTTC. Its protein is CASGGGQGAEQYF.

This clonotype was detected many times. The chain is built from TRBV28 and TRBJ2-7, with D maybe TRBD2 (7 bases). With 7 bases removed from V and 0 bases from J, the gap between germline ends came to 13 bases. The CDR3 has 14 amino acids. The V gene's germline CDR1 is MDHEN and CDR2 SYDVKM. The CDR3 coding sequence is TGTGCCAGCACTGAGGGGGGGACCTCCTACGAGCAGTACTTC. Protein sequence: CASTEGGTSYEQYF.

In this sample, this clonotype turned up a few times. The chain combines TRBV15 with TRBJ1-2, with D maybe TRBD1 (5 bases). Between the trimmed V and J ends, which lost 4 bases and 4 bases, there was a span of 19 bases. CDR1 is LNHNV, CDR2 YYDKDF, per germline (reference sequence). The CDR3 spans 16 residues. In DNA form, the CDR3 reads TGTGCCACCAGCACGCGACGCGGGGGTACCCTCTATGGCTACACCTTC. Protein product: CATSTRRGGTLYGYTF.

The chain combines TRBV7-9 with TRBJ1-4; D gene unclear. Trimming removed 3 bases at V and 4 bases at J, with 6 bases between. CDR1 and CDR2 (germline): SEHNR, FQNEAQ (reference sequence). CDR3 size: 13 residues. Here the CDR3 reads CASSFYGNEKLFF. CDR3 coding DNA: TGTGCCAGCAGCTTTTATGGTAATGAAAAACTGTTTTTT.

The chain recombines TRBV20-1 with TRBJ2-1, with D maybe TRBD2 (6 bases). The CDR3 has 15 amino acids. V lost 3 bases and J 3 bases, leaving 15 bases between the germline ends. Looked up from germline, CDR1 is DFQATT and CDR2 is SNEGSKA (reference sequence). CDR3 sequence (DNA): TGCAGTGCTAGCCTGATTAGCGGCCGCTACAATGAGCAGTTCTTC. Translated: CSASLISGRYNEQFF.

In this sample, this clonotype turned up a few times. CDR3 residues: CASREGVGEQYF. The DNA for the CDR3 is TGTGCCAGCAGAGAGGGAGTGGGCGAGCAGTACTTC. V gene TRBV2 combines with J gene TRBJ2-7, with a weak D call TRBD2 (5 bases). The CDR3 length is 12 residues. Deletions cut 6 bases from V and 6 bases from J, with 12 bases between. Germline V lookup: CDR1 SNHLY, CDR2 FYNNEI. Combining the CDR3 with reference TRBV2 and TRBJ2-7 gives the whole variable domain EPEVTQTPSHQVTQMGQEVILRCVPISNHLYFYWYRQILGQKVEFLVSFYNNEISEKSEIFDDQFSVERPDGSNFTLKIRSTKLEDSAMYFCASREGVGEQYFGPGTRLTVT.

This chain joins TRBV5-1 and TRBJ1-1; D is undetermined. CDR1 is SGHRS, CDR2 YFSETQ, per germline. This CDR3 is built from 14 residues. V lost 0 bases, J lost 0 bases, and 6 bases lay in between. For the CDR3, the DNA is TGCGCCAGCAGCTTGGTAACAATGAACACTGAAGCTTTCTTT. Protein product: CASSLVTMNTEAFF.

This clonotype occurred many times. CDR3: CASSLWGLAGGQETQYF. The CDR3 DNA is TGTGCCAGCAGCTTATGGGGACTAGCGGGAGGGCAGGAGACCCAGTACTTC. The chain joins TRBV7-2 to TRBJ2-5; 16 bases agree with TRBD2. The junction had 5 bases not matched to a gene; V was cut back by 2 bases and J by 5 bases. Germline-derived CDR1 and CDR2 are SGHTA and FQGNSA. This CDR3 is built from 17 residues.

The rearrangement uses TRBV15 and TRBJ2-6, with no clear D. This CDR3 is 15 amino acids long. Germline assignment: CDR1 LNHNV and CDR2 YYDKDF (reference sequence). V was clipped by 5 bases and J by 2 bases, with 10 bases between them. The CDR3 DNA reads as TGTGCCACCAGCCCGATGATACCTGGGGCCAACGTCCTGACTTTC. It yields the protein CATSPMIPGANVLTF.

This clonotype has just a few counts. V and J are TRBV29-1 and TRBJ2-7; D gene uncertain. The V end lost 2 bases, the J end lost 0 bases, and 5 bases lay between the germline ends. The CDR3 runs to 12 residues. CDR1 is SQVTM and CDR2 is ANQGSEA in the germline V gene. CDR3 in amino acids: CSVEYNSYEQYF. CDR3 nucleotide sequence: TGCAGCGTTGAATATAACTCCTACGAGCAGTACTTC.

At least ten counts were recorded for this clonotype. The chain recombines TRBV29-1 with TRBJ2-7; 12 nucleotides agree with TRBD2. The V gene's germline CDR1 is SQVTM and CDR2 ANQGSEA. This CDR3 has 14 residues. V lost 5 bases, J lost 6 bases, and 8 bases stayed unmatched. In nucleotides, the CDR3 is TGCAGCGTTTGTGAGACTAGCGGGAGTGGCGAGCAGTACTTC. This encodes CSVCETSGSGEQYF.

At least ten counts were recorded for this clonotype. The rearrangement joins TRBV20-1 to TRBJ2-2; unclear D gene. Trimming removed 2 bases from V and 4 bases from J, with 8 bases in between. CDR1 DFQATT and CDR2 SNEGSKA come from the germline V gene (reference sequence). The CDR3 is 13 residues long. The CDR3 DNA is TGCAGTGCTAGAATCTCCGGCACCGGGGAGCTGTTTTTT. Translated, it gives CSARISGTGELFF.